This T cell receptor (beta chain) derives from a study of yellow fever vaccine responses in identical twins. TCRdb re-called the RT-PCR reads with MiXCR, one entry per CDR3 protein. The table lists roughly 6,600 distinct CDR3 sequences, roughly 84% of them singletons, with under 4.5% in the top ten. The table lists this clonotype with a count of one. This TCR was recovered from a woman aged 18-29 years who received the yellow fever vaccine. This specimen consisted of T cells from blood (PBMCs), unsorted or a sorted subset (not recorded which), obtained before or after yellow fever vaccination (not recorded which).

CDR3 bases: TGTGCCAGCGATACAGGGGGGAACACTGAAGCTTTCTTT. Translated, it gives CASDTGGNTEAFF. This chain links TRBV28 with TRBJ1-1, with 8 bases identical to TRBD1. V lost 8 bases to trimming and J lost 1 base; unmatched junction nucleotides: 3. In germline, CDR1 is MDHEN, CDR2 SYDVKM. The CDR3 is 13 residues long.